The 6 T cell receptor beta chains presented below share a single source sample, sequenced in a study of monozygotic twins with inflammatory bowel disease. From its re-call of the 5' RACE reads, TCRdb lists each CDR3 protein once, without DNA. The table lists about 330,000 distinct CDR3 sequences. Material: blood. These receptors were obtained from a human donor with ulcerative colitis or Crohn's disease, or a healthy co-twin of an affected twin (not recorded which).

The rearrangement uses TRBV3-1 and TRBJ2-4. Germline V CDR1 and CDR2: LGHDT, YNNKEL (reference sequence). This CDR3 is built from 14 residues. CDR3 loop: CASSQDRAKNIQYF. The complete variable domain, with remaining parts taken from reference TRBV3-1 and TRBJ2-4, reads DTAVSQTPKYLVTQMGNDKSIKCEQNLGHDTMYWYKQDSKKFLKIMFSYNNKELIINETVPNRFSPKSPDKAHLNLHINSLELGDSAVYFCASSQDRAKNIQYFGAGTRLSVL.

V and J are TRBV28 and TRBJ2-7; the D gene TCRdb calls, TRBD2, cannot be checked with no DNA. Germline CDR1 MDHEN, CDR2 SYDVKM. The CDR3 is made up of 14 amino acids. The CDR3 here is CASSPRTSGAEQYF.

V gene TRBV4-1 combines with J gene TRBJ1-1; no DNA is available, so the TRBD1 call from TCRdb remains unchecked. The CDR3 is 18 residues long. CDR1 and CDR2 from the germline V gene are MGHRA and YSYEKL. CDR3 sequence reads: CASSQDRGQGAARTEAFF.

The V gene is TRBV19, the J gene TRBJ2-7; TCRdb names TRBD2, which stays unverified in the absence of DNA. The CDR3 covers 18 residues. The germline V gene encodes CDR1 LNHDA and CDR2 SQIVND (reference sequence). The CDR3 reads CASSVSSRGTSGRYEQYF.

V and J are TRBV20-1 and TRBJ2-1; the TCRdb D gene call, TRBD2, has no DNA to confirm it. The CDR3 has 14 amino acids. The germline CDR1 and CDR2 sequences are DFQATT and SNEGSKA (reference sequence). The CDR3 sequence is CSAGPLAGVNEQFF.

The CDR3 here is CASSQDRKETYEQYF. The V and J genes are TRBV4-1 and TRBJ2-7. Germline V CDR1 and CDR2: MGHRA, YSYEKL. This CDR3 has 15 amino acids.